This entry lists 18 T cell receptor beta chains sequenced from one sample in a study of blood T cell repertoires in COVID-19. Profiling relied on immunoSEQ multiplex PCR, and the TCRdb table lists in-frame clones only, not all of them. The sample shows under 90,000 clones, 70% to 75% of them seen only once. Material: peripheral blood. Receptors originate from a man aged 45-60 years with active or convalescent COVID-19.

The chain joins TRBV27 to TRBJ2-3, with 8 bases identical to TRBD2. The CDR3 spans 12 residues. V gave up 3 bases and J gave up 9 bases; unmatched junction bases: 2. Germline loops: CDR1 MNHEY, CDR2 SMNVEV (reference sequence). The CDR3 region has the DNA TGTGCCAGCAGTTTGGGCGGGGGGACGCAGTATTTT. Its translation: CASSLGGGTQYF.

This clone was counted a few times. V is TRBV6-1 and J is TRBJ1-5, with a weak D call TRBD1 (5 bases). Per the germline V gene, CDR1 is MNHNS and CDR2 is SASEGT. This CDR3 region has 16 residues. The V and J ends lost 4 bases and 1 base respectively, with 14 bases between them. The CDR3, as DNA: TGTGCCAGCAGTGCCCTCGATAGGGGAAGCAATCAGCCCCAGCATTTT. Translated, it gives CASSALDRGSNQPQHF.

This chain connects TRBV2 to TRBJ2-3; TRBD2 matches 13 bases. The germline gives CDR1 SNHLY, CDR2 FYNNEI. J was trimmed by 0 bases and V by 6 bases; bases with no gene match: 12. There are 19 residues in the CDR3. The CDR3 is CASRGQGLAGVPSTDTQYF. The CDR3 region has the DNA TGTGCCAGCAGGGGCCAAGGACTAGCGGGGGTCCCTAGCACAGATACGCAGTATTTT.

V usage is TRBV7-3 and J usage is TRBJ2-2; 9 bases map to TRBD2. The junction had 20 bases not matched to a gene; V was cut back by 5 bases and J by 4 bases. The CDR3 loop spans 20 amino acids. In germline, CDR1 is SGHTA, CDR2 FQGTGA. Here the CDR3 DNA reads TGTGCCAGCAGCCCAAAGATCATCCAGCGGGGGGTATTTCTCACCGGGGAGCTGTTTTTT. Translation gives CASSPKIIQRGVFLTGELFF. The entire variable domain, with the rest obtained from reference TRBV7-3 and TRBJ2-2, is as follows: GAGVSQTPSNKVTEKGKYVELRCDPISGHTALYWYRQSLGQGPEFLIYFQGTGAADDSGLPNDRFFAVRPEGSVSTLKIQRTERGDSAVYLCASSPKIIQRGVFLTGELFFGEGSRLTVL.

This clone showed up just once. The CDR3 coding sequence is TGCGCCAGCGGGACGGGGGGGCTGAACTCCTACGAGCAGTACTTC. It yields the protein CASGTGGLNSYEQYF. The chain uses TRBV5-1 and TRBJ2-7; 8 nucleotides match TRBD2. Germline V gene data show CDR1 as SGHRS and CDR2 as YFSETQ. V lost 7 bases, J lost 0 bases, and 9 bases stayed unmatched. The CDR3 spans 15 residues.

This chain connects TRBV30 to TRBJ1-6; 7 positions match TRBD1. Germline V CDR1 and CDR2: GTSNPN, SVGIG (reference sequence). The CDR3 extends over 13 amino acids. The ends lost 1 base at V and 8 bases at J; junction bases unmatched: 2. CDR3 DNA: TGTGCCTGGAGTGGCCAGGGGGATTCACCCCTCCACTTT. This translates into CAWSGQGDSPLHF.

The CDR3 coding sequence is TGTGCCAGCAGTGAACCGGGCAGGGGAAACACTGAAGCTTTCTTT. It yields the protein CASSEPGRGNTEAFF. The chain couples TRBV6-1 to TRBJ1-1; perhaps TRBD1 as D (6 bases). V lost 2 bases and J lost 2, with 12 bases in between. Germline-derived CDR1 and CDR2 are MNHNS and SASEGT. The CDR3 length is 15 residues.

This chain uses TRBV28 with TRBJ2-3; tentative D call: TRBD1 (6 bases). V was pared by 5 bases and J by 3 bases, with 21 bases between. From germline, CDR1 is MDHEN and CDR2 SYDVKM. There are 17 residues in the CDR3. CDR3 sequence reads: CASSTILPGVKTDTQYF. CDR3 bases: TGTGCCAGCAGTACGATACTCCCAGGGGTCAAAACAGATACGCAGTATTTT.

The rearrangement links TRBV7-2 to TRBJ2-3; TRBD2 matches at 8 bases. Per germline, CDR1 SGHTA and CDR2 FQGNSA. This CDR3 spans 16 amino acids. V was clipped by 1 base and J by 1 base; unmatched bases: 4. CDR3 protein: CASSLDQAGGTDTQYF. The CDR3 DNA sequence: TGTGCCAGCAGCTTAGATCAAGCGGGGGGCACAGATACGCAGTATTTT. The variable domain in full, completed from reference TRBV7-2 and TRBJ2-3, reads GAGVSQSPSNKVTEKGKDVELRCDPISGHTALYWYRQSLGQGLEFLIYFQGNSAPDKSGLPSDRFSAERTGGSVSTLTIQRTQQEDSAVYLCASSLDQAGGTDTQYFGPGTRLTVL.

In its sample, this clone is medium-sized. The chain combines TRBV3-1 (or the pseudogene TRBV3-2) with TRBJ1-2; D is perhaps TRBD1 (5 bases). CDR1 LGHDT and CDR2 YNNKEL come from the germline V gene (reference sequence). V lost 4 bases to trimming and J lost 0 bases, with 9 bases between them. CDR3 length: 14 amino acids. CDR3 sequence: CASSLRQSNYGYTF. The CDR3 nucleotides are TGTGCCAGCAGCCTTAGACAGTCTAACTATGGCTACACCTTC.

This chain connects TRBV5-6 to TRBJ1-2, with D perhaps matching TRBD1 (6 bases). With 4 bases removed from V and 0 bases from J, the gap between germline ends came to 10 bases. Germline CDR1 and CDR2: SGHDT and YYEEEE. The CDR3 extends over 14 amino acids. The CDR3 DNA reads TGTGCCAGCAGCCCGGACAGAGCTAACTATGGCTACACCTTC. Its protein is CASSPDRANYGYTF.

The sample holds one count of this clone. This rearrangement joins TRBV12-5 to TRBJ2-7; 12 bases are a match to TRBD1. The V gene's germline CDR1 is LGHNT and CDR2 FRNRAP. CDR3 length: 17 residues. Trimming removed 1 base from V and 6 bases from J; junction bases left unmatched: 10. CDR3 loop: CASGLGTPGQGAGEQYF. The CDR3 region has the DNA TGTGCTAGTGGTTTGGGGACACCGGGACAGGGGGCCGGCGAGCAGTACTTC.

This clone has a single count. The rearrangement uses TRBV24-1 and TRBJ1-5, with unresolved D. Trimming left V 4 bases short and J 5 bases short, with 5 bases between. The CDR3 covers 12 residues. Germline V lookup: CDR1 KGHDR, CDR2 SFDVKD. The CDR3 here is CATSDPDQPQHF. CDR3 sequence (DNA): TGTGCCACCAGTGACCCAGATCAGCCCCAGCATTTT.

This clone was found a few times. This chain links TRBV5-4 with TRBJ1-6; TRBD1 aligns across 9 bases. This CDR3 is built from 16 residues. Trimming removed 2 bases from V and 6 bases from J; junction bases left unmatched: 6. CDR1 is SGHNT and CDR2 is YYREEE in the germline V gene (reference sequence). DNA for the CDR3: TGTGCCAGCAGCTTTTGGACAGGGGAATCTAATTCACCCCTCCACTTT. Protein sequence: CASSFWTGESNSPLHF.

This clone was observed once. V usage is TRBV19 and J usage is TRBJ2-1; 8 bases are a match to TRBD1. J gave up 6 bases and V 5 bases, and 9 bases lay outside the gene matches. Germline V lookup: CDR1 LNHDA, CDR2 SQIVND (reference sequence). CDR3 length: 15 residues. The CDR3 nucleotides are TGTGCCAGTAGTGCCCGGACAGGGATGGGCAATGAGCAGTTCTTC. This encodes CASSARTGMGNEQFF.

CDR3 nucleotides: TGTGCCAGCAGTGGGCTAGCGGGGGGGCTCTACGAGCAGTACTTC. It is translated as CASSGLAGGLYEQYF. This rearrangement joins TRBV25-1 to TRBJ2-7, with 12 bases aligning to TRBD2. This CDR3 has 15 amino acids. CDR1 MGHDK and CDR2 SYGVNS come from the germline V gene. V dropped 4 bases and J dropped 3; count of bases not matched to a gene: 4.

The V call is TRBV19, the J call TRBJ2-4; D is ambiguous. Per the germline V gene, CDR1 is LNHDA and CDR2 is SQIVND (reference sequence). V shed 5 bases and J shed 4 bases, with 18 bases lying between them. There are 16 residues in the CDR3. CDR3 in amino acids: CASSPAGTARKNIQYF. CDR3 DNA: TGTGCCAGTAGTCCCGCTGGAACAGCAAGGAAAAACATTCAGTACTTC.

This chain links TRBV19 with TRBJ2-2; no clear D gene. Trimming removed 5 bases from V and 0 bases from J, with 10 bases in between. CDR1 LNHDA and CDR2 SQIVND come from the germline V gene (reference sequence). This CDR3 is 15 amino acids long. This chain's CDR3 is CASSLSNTNTGELFF. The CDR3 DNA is TGTGCCAGTAGTCTCTCTAATACGAACACCGGGGAGCTGTTTTTT.